What follows are 27 T cell receptor beta chains derived from one specimen sequenced in a study of blood T cell repertoires in COVID-19. Method: immunoSEQ multiplex PCR; TCRdb's copy keeps in-frame clones and lacks some. The sample contains about 390,000 clones, about 89% of which appear only once. The sequencing sample was made of peripheral blood. The receptor set was obtained from a woman aged 60-70 years with COVID-19, enrolled during active disease.

The chain uses TRBV27 and TRBJ2-4, with TRBD1 matching 7 bases. CDR3 length: 14 amino acids. Germline CDR1 and CDR2: MNHEY and SMNVEV (reference sequence). V shed 11 bases, J shed 6 bases, and the junction held 13 bases outside the gene matches. The CDR3 is CAPTRGQESNIQYF. CDR3 DNA sequence: TGTGCCCCCACCCGTGGACAGGAGTCAAACATTCAGTACTTC.

V usage is TRBV18 and J usage is TRBJ2-1; D may be TRBD2 (6 bases). This CDR3 is 16 amino acids long. Per germline, CDR1 KGHSH and CDR2 LQKENI. Trimming stripped 2 bases from V and 2 bases from J, with 13 bases between. CDR3: CASSPGRTPTYNEQFF. The CDR3 bases are TGTGCCAGCTCACCAGGGAGGACACCCACCTACAATGAGCAGTTCTTC. Full variable domain (rest looked up from reference TRBV18 and TRBJ2-1): NAGVMQNPRHLVRRRGQEARLRCSPMKGHSHVYWYRQLPEEGLKFMVYLQKENIIDESGMPKERFSAEFPKEGPSILRIQQVVRGDSAAYFCASSPGRTPTYNEQFFGPGTRLTVL.

V usage is TRBV6-6 and J usage is TRBJ2-7, with 7 bases identical to TRBD1. This CDR3 comprises 13 residues. Germline-derived CDR1 and CDR2 are MNHNY and SVGAGI (reference sequence). The J segment lost 3 bases and the V segment lost 7 bases, leaving 6 bases of the junction unmatched. CDR3 sequence (DNA): TGTGCCAGCACCCCGACAGGGTTCTACGAGCAGTACTTC. It specifies CASTPTGFYEQYF.

This clone appeared a single time. This sequence joins TRBV19 and TRBJ2-7, with a weak D call TRBD1 (6 bases). Germline values: CDR1 LNHDA, CDR2 SQIVND (reference sequence). The CDR3 is 17 amino acids. Trimming removed 1 base from V and 5 bases from J, with 21 bases in between. The CDR3: CASSIGFVDRRMNEQYF. The CDR3, as DNA: TGTGCCAGTAGTATAGGTTTTGTCGACAGGAGGATGAACGAGCAGTACTTC.

The CDR3 DNA follows: TGTGCCAGCAGCTTATCCTTCGTGGGGGGGACTAACTATGGCTACACCTTC. This gives the protein CASSLSFVGGTNYGYTF. The V and J genes are TRBV11-2 and TRBJ1-2; tentative D call: TRBD1 (5 bases). Germline V lookup: CDR1 SGHAT, CDR2 FQNNGV. Trimming removed 2 bases at V and 0 bases at J, with 16 bases between. The CDR3 has 17 amino acids.

A word on this clone: An end of the junction does not agree with germline; a read error may underlie this. The chain is built from TRBV3-1 (or the pseudogene TRBV3-2) and TRBJ2-2, with TRBD2 as a possible D gene (6 bases). The length of the CDR3 is 13 residues. CDR1 LGHDT and CDR2 YNNKEL come from the germline V gene (reference sequence). The CDR3 is CASSQNGAGGLFF. In nucleotides, the CDR3 is TGTGCCAGCAGCCAAAATGGGGCCGGGGGGCTGTTTTTT.

The chain couples TRBV7-9 to TRBJ1-3, with 10 nucleotides matching TRBD1. V lost 1 base, J lost 7 bases, and 7 bases stayed unmatched. The CDR3 totals 16 residues. Per the germline V gene, CDR1 is SEHNR and CDR2 is FQNEAQ (reference sequence). The CDR3 spells CASSLEGGQGENTIYF. The CDR3 nucleotides are TGTGCCAGCAGCTTAGAGGGCGGACAGGGGGAGAACACCATATATTTT.

This chain uses TRBV23-1 with TRBJ1-6, with a possible D match to TRBD1 (6 bases). TRBV23-1 is flagged as an ORF with uncertain function. The CDR3 spans 18 residues. The germline V and J ends were trimmed by 0 bases and 7 bases, with 19 bases remaining between them. The CDR3 region is CASSQSEGGRDMNSPLHF. The CDR3 DNA is TGCGCCAGCAGTCAATCGGAAGGGGGAAGGGATATGAATTCACCCCTCCACTTT.

The count of this clone is one. The gene calls are TRBV7-6 and TRBJ2-1; 10 bases match TRBD2. CDR1 is SGHVS and CDR2 is FNYEAQ in the germline V gene. The CDR3 sequence is 15 residues long. V gave up 4 bases and J gave up 7 bases; unmatched junction bases: 7. The CDR3 spells CASSYLSGGMNEQFF. CDR3 nucleotide sequence: TGTGCCAGCAGCTATCTTAGCGGGGGGATGAATGAGCAGTTCTTC.

The J gene is TRBJ1-5, the V gene TRBV24-1; D unresolved. CDR1 KGHDR and CDR2 SFDVKD come from the germline V gene. Trimming shortened V by 5 bases and J by 10 bases, and 14 bases separated the two germline ends. There are 13 residues in the CDR3. The CDR3 DNA is TGTGCCACCAGTGGGGGAGGGAACCTTCCCCAGCATTTT. Translated: CATSGGGNLPQHF.

The chain couples TRBV7-8 to TRBJ2-2, with no clear D. Looked up from germline, CDR1 is SGHVS and CDR2 is FQNEAQ. V was shortened by 4 bases and J by 0 bases, with 3 bases between the two germline ends. The CDR3 length is 13 residues. The CDR3 spells CASSSSNTGELFF. The CDR3 DNA reads TGTGCCAGCAGCTCCTCGAACACCGGGGAGCTGTTTTTT.

The J gene is TRBJ2-7, the V gene TRBV6-5; TRBD2 aligns across 7 bases. CDR1 is MNHEY, CDR2 SVGAGI, per germline. J gave up 5 bases and V 6 bases, and 13 bases lay outside the gene matches. The CDR3 runs to 15 residues. The CDR3: CASSYPRGSVHEQYF. The CDR3, as DNA: TGTGCCAGCAGCTACCCGCGCGGGAGCGTACACGAGCAGTACTTC.

This rearrangement joins TRBV7-8 to TRBJ2-6; D is uncertain. The CDR3 loop spans 16 amino acids. V was clipped by 0 bases and J by 4 bases, with 10 bases between them. The germline gives CDR1 SGHVS, CDR2 FQNEAQ. CDR3 coding DNA: TGTGCCAGCAGCTTAGCGCCGGGTTCCGGGGCCAACGTCCTGACTTTC. Protein sequence: CASSLAPGSGANVLTF.

This sequence joins TRBV3-1 (or the pseudogene TRBV3-2) and TRBJ2-1; D not resolved. With 1 base removed from V and 5 bases from J, the gap between germline ends came to 12 bases. Germline assignment: CDR1 LGHDT and CDR2 YNNKEL (reference sequence). This CDR3 has 15 amino acids. The CDR3 is CASSQVRGLHNEQFF. The CDR3 region has the DNA TGTGCCAGCAGCCAAGTTCGAGGATTACACAATGAGCAGTTCTTC.

The chain combines TRBV3-1 (or the pseudogene TRBV3-2) with TRBJ1-6, with 10 positions matching TRBD1. This CDR3 spans 16 amino acids. Losses at the gene ends were 4 bases for V and 7 bases for J; bases not matched to a gene: 7. The germline gives CDR1 LGHDT, CDR2 YNNKEL (reference sequence). CDR3 sequence reads: CASSPWTGGRNSPLHF. DNA of the CDR3: TGTGCCAGCAGCCCATGGACAGGGGGAAGAAATTCACCCCTCCACTTT.

This CDR3 is CASIIVLGQDGYTF. The CDR3 coding sequence is TGTGCCAGCATTATAGTTTTGGGACAGGATGGCTACACCTTC. The chain is built from TRBV6-6 and TRBJ1-2; 8 bases fit TRBD1. Trimming took 7 bases from V and 6 from J; bases not matched to a gene: 10. The V gene's germline CDR1 is MNHNY and CDR2 SVGAGI (reference sequence). The CDR3 extends over 14 amino acids.

The gene calls are TRBV7-2 and TRBJ1-5, with 9 bases lining up with TRBD1. The CDR3 totals 14 residues. CDR1 and CDR2 from the germline V gene are SGHTA and FQGNSA. With 5 bases clipped from V and 8 bases from J, the junction kept 7 bases outside the gene matches. The CDR3 DNA is TGTGCCAGCAGCCCCCGGGACAGGGTAAAGCCCCAGCATTTT. It codes for CASSPRDRVKPQHF.

This chain links TRBV18 with TRBJ2-2; D possibly corresponds to TRBD1 (6 bases). Germline lookup yields CDR1 KGHSH and CDR2 LQKENI. CDR3 length: 17 residues. Trimming shortened V by 3 bases and J by 1 base, and 15 bases separated the two germline ends. Here the CDR3 reads CASSPGAPGQNTGELFF. The CDR3 coding sequence is TGTGCCAGCTCACCGGGAGCCCCGGGACAGAACACCGGGGAGCTGTTTTTT.

The chain employs TRBV2 and TRBJ2-3; 10 nucleotides agree with TRBD2. This CDR3 is built from 14 residues. V was clipped by 7 bases and J by 2 bases; unmatched bases: 3. CDR1 is SNHLY and CDR2 is FYNNEI in the germline V gene. The CDR3 DNA follows: TGTGCCAGCAACAGCGGGGGGGCCACAGATACGCAGTATTTT. Protein: CASNSGGATDTQYF.

This chain links TRBV5-1 with TRBJ2-3, with 9 bases identical to TRBD1. V was clipped by 3 bases and J by 0 bases; unmatched bases: 5. This CDR3 spans 16 amino acids. CDR1 is SGHRS and CDR2 is YFSETQ in the germline V gene. This chain's CDR3 is CASSSHRGPSTDTQYF. DNA for the CDR3: TGCGCCAGCAGCTCCCACAGGGGGCCTAGCACAGATACGCAGTATTTT.

This clone was seen only a few times. CDR3 DNA sequence: TGTGCCAGCAGTTTATCCCTGAGCCGCGGCTACACCTTC. Translated: CASSLSLSRGYTF. The chain joins TRBV28 to TRBJ1-2; D remains ambiguous. The CDR3 totals 13 residues. CDR1 MDHEN and CDR2 SYDVKM come from the germline V gene. Trimming cost V 1 base and J 8 bases, with 11 bases left between them.

CDR3 DNA: TGTGCCAGCAGGATTAGCCTACTGCAGTATTTT. Translating gives CASRISLLQYF. The chain uses TRBV6-5 and TRBJ2-3; no definite D call. Germline V gene sequence: CDR1 MNHEY, CDR2 SVGAGI. The length of the CDR3 is 11 residues. Trimming left V 6 bases short and J 11 bases short, with 12 bases between.

The chain couples TRBV19 to TRBJ1-5; 11 bases are a match to TRBD1. Trimming removed 1 base from V and 7 bases from J; junction bases left unmatched: 9. CDR3 size: 17 residues. The germline gives CDR1 LNHDA, CDR2 SQIVND (reference sequence). The CDR3 nucleotides are TGTGCCAGTAGTATAGTAGGACAGGGGGCGCGCGGGCAGCCCCAGCATTTT. Amino acids: CASSIVGQGARGQPQHF.

The chain employs TRBV19 and TRBJ1-2; no clear D gene. The CDR3 spans 14 residues. Germline loops: CDR1 LNHDA, CDR2 SQIVND (reference sequence). Trimming removed 3 bases from V and 4 bases from J, with 12 bases in between. In nucleotides, the CDR3 is TGTGCCAGTAGTATCCTGGGCAGCCCCTATGGCTACACCTTC. This translates into CASSILGSPYGYTF.

The rearrangement joins TRBV7-2 to TRBJ2-1; perhaps TRBD1 as D (5 bases). The germline V gene encodes CDR1 SGHTA and CDR2 FQGNSA. The CDR3 is made up of 17 amino acids. Trimming cost V 2 bases and J 7 bases, with 21 bases left between them. The CDR3: CASSLRSKAGFENEQFF. DNA of the CDR3: TGTGCCAGCAGCTTAAGGTCTAAGGCAGGGTTTGAGAATGAGCAGTTCTTC.

The chain couples TRBV28 to TRBJ2-7, with D hard to call. The CDR3 is 13 residues long. V was pared by 2 bases and J by 6 bases, with 11 bases between. The germline CDR1 and CDR2 sequences are MDHEN and SYDVKM. CDR3 sequence: CASSLVPTGEQYF. The CDR3 DNA follows: TGTGCCAGCAGTTTAGTCCCGACGGGCGAGCAGTACTTC.

The chain links TRBV21-1 to TRBJ2-6; the D call in the table, TRBD1, was not verified against the DNA. TRBV21-1 is designated a pseudogene. CDR3 size: 18 residues. The DNA of the CDR3 is TGTGCCAGCAGCAAATTCGGGGACAGCGACTCTGGGGCCAACGTCCTGACTTTC. Its protein product is CASSKFGDSDSGANVLTF.